This is a list of T cell receptor beta chains from one sample in a study of blood T cell repertoires in COVID-19. Sequencing was performed with immunoSEQ multiplex PCR; in TCRdb, only in-frame clones are kept and a portion is missing. The sample records about 300,000 clones, roughly 89% being singletons. Material: PBMCs or T cells enriched from blood (not recorded which). The source is a woman in her 50s who had been exposed to COVID-19. Each CDR3 is given with its conserved first and last residue. A D gene is named only where the DNA matches it firmly.

cdr3_length v_call d_call cdr3_aa
15 TRBV11-2 TRBD2 CASSTNSGAQETQYF
17 TRBV7-9 TRBD2 CASSLELAETNTGELFF
14 TRBV2 TRBD1 CASSGDRGLNEQFF
15 TRBV21-1 NA CASSLQGAFVSSLHF
13 TRBV28 NA CASSFSLNEKLFF
12 TRBV9 NA CASSEQKDTQYF
17 TRBV7-2 TRBD1 CASSSGTALFSNQPQHF
13 TRBV30 NA CAWSQQGNQPQHF
14 TRBV28 TRBD2 CASTQPGPGREQYF
12 TRBV11-2 NA CASSLWSAEAFF
15 TRBV18 TRBD1 CASSPGQGYRYGYTF
14 TRBV5-5 NA CASSLASHLYGYTF
11 TRBV30 TRBD1 CAWGQGPEAFF
14 TRBV4-1 NA CASRPGPSGNTIYF
12 TRBV7-9 TRBD1 CASSHDRDGYTF
18 TRBV3-1/TRBV3-2 NA CASSQEGTLSFSGNTIYF
15 TRBV5-1 TRBD2 CASSFGGSRQETQYF
14 TRBV2 NA CASSGTVLSYEQYF
12 TRBV12-3/TRBV12-4 NA CASSLGSGEAFF
17 TRBV7-9 TRBD2 CASSKGLAGGSTDTQYF
15 TRBV2 TRBD2 CASSVFGGGWETQYF
14 TRBV10-3 TRBD2 CAINSGGVSDTQYF
16 TRBV5-6 TRBD1 CASSRGTGVFNYGYTF
14 TRBV30 TRBD1 CAWSVQGAWYGYTF
15 TRBV28 NA CASITTGFPNQPQHF
16 TRBV5-1 TRBD1 CASSLGQGAPLNEQFF
16 TRBV4-1 TRBD1 CASSQADRELGSPLHF
16 TRBV5-4 TRBD1 CASSLGPGQGSNEQFF
17 TRBV28 TRBD1 CASGRIGTGGSNQPQHF
14 TRBV3-1/TRBV3-2 NA CASSQVGGDTEAFF
16 TRBV4-2 TRBD2 CASSQDGGAGGETQYF
13 TRBV7-9 NA CASSRTEYNEQFF
17 TRBV3-1/TRBV3-2 TRBD1 CASSPGTGGLITDTQYF
14 TRBV21-1 NA CASSPERGDYGYTF